These 23 T cell receptor beta chains originate from one sample sequenced in a study of CD8 T cells in ankylosing spondylitis. No antigen has been identified for these receptors. Notes on the study in general: Ankylosing spondylitis blood appeared to carry a characteristic TCR beta motif of roughly eight highly homologous variants.

TCRdb redid the calling of the 5' RACE reads with MiXCR, one entry per CDR3 protein. The top ten hold about a fifth of the sample, which has over 600,000 distinct CDR3 sequences, around 20% seen once. Sequencing was carried out using blood, either unsorted or a sorted T cell fraction (not recorded which). Every receptor here comes from a male donor with ankylosing spondylitis.

The sample holds a few counts of this clonotype. The chain employs TRBV12-3 or TRBV12-4 and TRBJ1-1; maybe TRBD1 (6 bases). With 6 bases removed from V and 6 bases from J, the gap between germline ends came to 14 bases. The CDR3 runs to 13 residues. CDR3 residues: CASSLGGASEAFF. The CDR3 coding sequence is TGTGCCAGCAGCCTCGGGGGGGCGTCTGAAGCTTTCTTT.

This chain joins TRBV20-1 and TRBJ2-1, with 8 bases that match TRBD2. CDR3 size: 13 residues. CDR1 is DFQATT and CDR2 is SNEGSKA in the germline V gene (reference sequence). The V and J ends lost 5 bases and 3 bases, in that order; junction bases with no gene match: 3. The CDR3 is CSAQRGLYNEQFF. CDR3 nucleotides: TGCAGTGCTCAGCGGGGGCTCTACAATGAGCAGTTCTTC.

The chain couples TRBV5-6 to TRBJ2-6; 11 positions agree with TRBD2. The CDR3 has 18 amino acids. Germline V lookup: CDR1 SGHDT, CDR2 YYEEEE. Losses at the gene ends were 0 bases for V and 0 bases for J; bases not matched to a gene: 2. This CDR3 is CASSLGLAGISGANVLTF. The CDR3 nucleotides are TGTGCCAGCAGCTTGGGACTAGCGGGGATCTCTGGGGCCAACGTCCTGACTTTC.

The chain is built from TRBV6-2 or TRBV6-3 and TRBJ2-1; TRBD2 aligns across 8 bases. The length of the CDR3 is 16 residues. Germline CDR1 is MNHEY and CDR2 is SVGEGT. With V trimmed by 5 bases and J by 3 bases, 9 bases remained unmatched. This chain's CDR3 is CASSTFSGLGYNEQFF. The CDR3, as DNA: TGTGCCAGCAGTACTTTTTCGGGACTAGGCTACAATGAGCAGTTCTTC.

The chain has TRBV12-3 or TRBV12-4 and TRBJ1-6; D call uncertain. The CDR3 loop spans 14 amino acids. The V gene lost 3 bases and the J gene lost 0 bases, with 3 bases spanning the gap. CDR3 residues: CASSLASYNSPLHF. CDR3 DNA sequence: TGTGCCAGCAGTTTGGCCTCCTATAATTCACCCCTCCACTTT.

The CDR3 coding sequence is TGCAGTGCTAGCTTTCTTAACTATGGCTACACCTTC. Amino acids: CSASFLNYGYTF. The gene calls are TRBV20-1 and TRBJ1-2, with D unclear. The V gene lost 3 bases and the J gene lost 1 base, with 6 bases spanning the gap. Germline V lookup: CDR1 DFQATT, CDR2 SNEGSKA (reference sequence). The CDR3 has 12 amino acids.

This clonotype was observed a few times. CDR3 bases: TGCAGTGCTGTGAGGACTGAAGCTTTCTTT. It specifies CSAVRTEAFF. The rearrangement links TRBV20-1 to TRBJ1-1; D is ambiguous. V was cut by 5 bases and J by 5 bases, with 6 bases left in between. The germline gives CDR1 DFQATT, CDR2 SNEGSKA (reference sequence). CDR3 length: 10 residues.

The chain recombines TRBV10-3 with TRBJ2-7; no clear D gene. Germline CDR1 reads ENHRY; CDR2 reads SYGVKD. The CDR3 spans 11 residues. Trimming pared 8 bases from V and 7 bases from J, leaving 12 bases between. This chain's CDR3 is CAIGRAEEQYF. CDR3 DNA: TGTGCCATCGGAAGGGCGGAAGAGCAGTACTTC.

The sample holds a few counts of this clonotype. The rearrangement links TRBV12-3 or TRBV12-4 to TRBJ1-1; D uncertain. Between the trimmed V and J ends, which lost 5 bases and 4 bases, there was a span of 20 bases. CDR3 length: 16 residues. The CDR3 protein is CASSPRPGQESTEAFF. CDR3 nucleotides: TGTGCCAGCAGTCCAAGACCAGGCCAGGAGAGCACTGAAGCTTTCTTT.

The chain employs TRBV3-1 and TRBJ2-2; 10 nucleotides agree with TRBD2. Germline lookup yields CDR1 LGHDT and CDR2 YNNKEL (reference sequence). Losses at the gene ends were 9 bases for V and 1 base for J; bases not matched to a gene: 2. This CDR3 comprises 14 residues. The CDR3: CASTSGMNTGELFF. The CDR3 nucleotides read TGTGCCAGTACTAGCGGGATGAACACCGGGGAGCTGTTTTTT.

This chain links TRBV7-3 with TRBJ1-2; 8 bases agree with TRBD1. Trimming at V came to 2 bases and at J to 7 bases, leaving 6 bases not matched to a gene. Per germline, CDR1 SGHTA and CDR2 FQGTGA. The CDR3 is 14 amino acids. The DNA for the CDR3 is TGTGCCAGCAGCTTATTGGGGACAGGTGGTGGCTACACCTTC. This translates into CASSLLGTGGGYTF.

The chain is built from TRBV27 and TRBJ2-1, with D tentatively TRBD1 or TRBD2 (5 bases each). Germline assignment: CDR1 MNHEY and CDR2 SMNVEV (reference sequence). CDR3 length: 14 residues. V was clipped by 6 bases and J by 7 bases, with 16 bases between them. CDR3 region: CASSDGTVGNEQFF. The CDR3 DNA reads TGTGCCAGCAGCGACGGGACCGTGGGTAATGAGCAGTTCTTC.

In its sample, this clonotype was seen a few times. The rearrangement links TRBV3-1 to TRBJ2-7; 10 nucleotides line up with TRBD1. Germline-derived CDR1 and CDR2 are LGHDT and YNNKEL (reference sequence). The length of the CDR3 is 16 residues. The junction had 8 bases not matched to a gene; V was cut back by 4 bases and J by 2 bases. The CDR3 DNA reads TGTGCCAGCAGCCGAGCGGGACAGGGGCGTACCTACGAGCAGTACTTC. Its protein is CASSRAGQGRTYEQYF.

This chain joins TRBV12-3 or TRBV12-4 and TRBJ2-5, with 8 bases fitting TRBD1. This CDR3 spans 14 amino acids. The V and J ends lost 6 bases and 2 bases, in that order; junction bases with no gene match: 5. CDR3 loop: CASRAGGLQETQYF. The CDR3 DNA reads TGTGCCAGCAGGGCAGGGGGCCTTCAAGAGACCCAGTACTTC.

V is TRBV20-1 and J is TRBJ2-7; tentatively, D is TRBD2 (6 bases). The CDR3 consists of 16 residues. Germline CDR1 reads DFQATT; CDR2 reads SNEGSKA (reference sequence). V was pared by 3 bases and J by 1 base, with 19 bases between. The DNA for the CDR3 is TGCAGTGCTAGTAGCGGTTTCGGGCACGGATCCTACGAGCAGTACTTC. Amino acid sequence: CSASSGFGHGSYEQYF.

The genes are TRBV3-1 and TRBJ2-5; tentative D call: TRBD2 (6 bases). The CDR3 runs 15 residues. Trimming pared 1 base from V and 9 bases from J, leaving 18 bases between. Germline-derived CDR1 and CDR2 are LGHDT and YNNKEL (reference sequence). Written as DNA, the CDR3 is TGTGCCAGCAGCCAAGGGGGCGGTTACGGAGGGGCCCAGTACTTC. Translated, it gives CASSQGGGYGGAQYF.

This clonotype occurred many times. The genes are TRBV7-2 and TRBJ2-1, with unresolved D. Trimming left V 7 bases short and J 3 bases short, with 13 bases between. The length of the CDR3 is 14 residues. CDR1 and CDR2 from the germline V gene are SGHTA and FQGNSA. The CDR3 nucleotides read TGTGCCAGCACCTCACGGTGGGGCTACAATGAGCAGTTCTTC. It yields the protein CASTSRWGYNEQFF. The full variable domain, rest sourced from reference TRBV7-2 and TRBJ2-1, is GAGVSQSPSNKVTEKGKDVELRCDPISGHTALYWYRQSLGQGLEFLIYFQGNSAPDKSGLPSDRFSAERTGGSVSTLTIQRTQQEDSAVYLCASTSRWGYNEQFFGPGTRLTVL.

The chain recombines TRBV29-1 with TRBJ2-3, with D tentatively TRBD1 (7 bases). Trimming removed 4 bases at V and 7 bases at J, with 18 bases between. From germline, CDR1 is SQVTM and CDR2 ANQGSEA. The CDR3 consists of 14 residues. The CDR3 is CSVVGGGGINTQYF. Written as DNA, the CDR3 is TGCAGCGTTGTTGGTGGAGGGGGCATAAATACGCAGTATTTT.

The chain joins TRBV14 to TRBJ2-1, with unresolved D. Germline CDR1 is SGHDN and CDR2 is FVKESK. The CDR3 runs to 18 residues. Trimming cost V 0 bases and J 1 base, with 16 bases left between them. CDR3 in amino acids: CASSQDLVGRTSYNEQFF. The CDR3 region has the DNA TGTGCCAGCAGCCAAGATCTTGTTGGCAGAACATCCTACAATGAGCAGTTCTTC.

This clonotype has at least ten counts. This sequence joins TRBV29-1 and TRBJ2-3; perhaps D is TRBD1 or TRBD2 (5 bases each). Germline loops: CDR1 SQVTM, CDR2 ANQGSEA. Trimming cost V 4 bases and J 2 bases, with 10 bases left between them. The CDR3 length is 13 residues. CDR3 DNA: TGCAGCGTTGGGTGGGGGATCACAGATACGCAGTATTTT. Protein sequence: CSVGWGITDTQYF.

V is TRBV5-1 and J is TRBJ2-7; 8 bases agree with TRBD1. Germline V CDR1 and CDR2: SGHRS, YFSETQ. The CDR3 length is 15 residues. Trimming at V came to 4 bases and at J to 6 bases, leaving 12 bases not matched to a gene. The chain's CDR3 is CASSPGDRGMREQYF. CDR3 nucleotides: TGCGCCAGCAGCCCGGGCGACAGGGGAATGCGCGAGCAGTACTTC.

This clonotype was observed a handful of times. This sequence joins TRBV19 and TRBJ2-6; TRBD1 matches 7 bases. CDR1 is LNHDA, CDR2 SQIVND, per germline (reference sequence). CDR3 length: 15 amino acids. With 5 bases clipped from V and 6 bases from J, the junction kept 7 bases outside the gene matches. The CDR3 DNA reads TGTGCCAGTAGTCTCCGACAGGGAGAGGCCAACGTCCTGACTTTC. Protein product: CASSLRQGEANVLTF.

This clonotype was seen a few times. The chain recombines TRBV20-1 with TRBJ1-5; D perhaps matches TRBD1 (5 bases). The CDR3 is 13 amino acids. Trimming shortened V by 4 bases and J by 2 bases, and 9 bases separated the two germline ends. Germline V lookup: CDR1 DFQATT, CDR2 SNEGSKA (reference sequence). The CDR3 here is CSANQGGNQPQHF. The CDR3 coding sequence is TGCAGTGCTAACCAGGGAGGCAATCAGCCCCAGCATTTT.